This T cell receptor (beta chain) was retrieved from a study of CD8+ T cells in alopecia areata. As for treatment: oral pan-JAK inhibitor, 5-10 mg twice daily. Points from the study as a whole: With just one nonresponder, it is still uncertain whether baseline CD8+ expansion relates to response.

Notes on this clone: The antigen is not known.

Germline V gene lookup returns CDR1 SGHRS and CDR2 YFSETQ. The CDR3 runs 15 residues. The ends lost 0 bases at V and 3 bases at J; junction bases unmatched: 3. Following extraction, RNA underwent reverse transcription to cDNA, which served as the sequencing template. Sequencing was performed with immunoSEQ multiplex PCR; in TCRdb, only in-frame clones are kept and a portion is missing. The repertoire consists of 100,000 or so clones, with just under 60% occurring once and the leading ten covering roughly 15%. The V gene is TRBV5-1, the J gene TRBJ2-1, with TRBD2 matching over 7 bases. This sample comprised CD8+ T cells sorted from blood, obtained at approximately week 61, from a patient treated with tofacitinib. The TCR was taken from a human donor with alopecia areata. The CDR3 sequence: CASSLVPGGYNEQFF. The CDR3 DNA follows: TGCGCCAGCAGCTTGGTTCCGGGGGGCTACAATGAGCAGTTCTTC.